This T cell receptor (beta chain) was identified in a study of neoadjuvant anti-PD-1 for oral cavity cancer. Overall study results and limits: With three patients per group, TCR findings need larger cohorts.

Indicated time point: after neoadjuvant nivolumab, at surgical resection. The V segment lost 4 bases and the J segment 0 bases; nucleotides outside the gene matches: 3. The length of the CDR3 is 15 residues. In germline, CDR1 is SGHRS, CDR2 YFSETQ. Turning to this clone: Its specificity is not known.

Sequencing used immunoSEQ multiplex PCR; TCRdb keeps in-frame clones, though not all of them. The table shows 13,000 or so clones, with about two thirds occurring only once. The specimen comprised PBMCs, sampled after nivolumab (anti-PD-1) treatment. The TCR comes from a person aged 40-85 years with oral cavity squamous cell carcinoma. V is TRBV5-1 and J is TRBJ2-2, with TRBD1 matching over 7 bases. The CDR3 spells CASSTGTANTGELFF. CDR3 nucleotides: TGCGCCAGCAGCACCGGGACAGCGAACACCGGGGAGCTGTTTTTT.